The 7 T cell receptor beta chains reported below all come from one sample, sequenced in a study of T-cell memory formation after mild COVID-19. TCRdb analysed the 5' RACE reads with MiXCR anew, one entry per CDR3 protein. The profile shows fewer than 350,000 distinct CDR3 sequences, over 7% of them singletons. Sequencing was carried out using PBMCs or a T cell subset sorted from them (not recorded which). Receptors originate from a man younger than 35 who had mild COVID-19 (a few samples of this study predate the infection). Cell type and time point are not known.

The table lists this clonotype with a few counts. The chain carries TRBV6-5 and TRBJ1-2, with unresolved D. CDR3 size: 11 residues. Germline V gene lookup returns CDR1 MNHEY and CDR2 SVGAGI. V gave up 4 bases and J gave up 5 bases, with 5 bases separating them. The CDR3 reads CASSSAYGYTF. As DNA, the CDR3 is TGTGCCAGCAGTTCTGCTTATGGCTACACCTTC.

This clonotype has more than one count but fewer than ten. The V call is TRBV11-3, the J call TRBJ2-2, with 7 bases that match TRBD2. Germline lookup yields CDR1 SGHNT and CDR2 YENEEA. Trimming at V came to 5 bases and at J to 0 bases, leaving 6 bases not matched to a gene. The CDR3 has 16 residues. The CDR3 DNA reads as TGTGCCAGCAGCCCGGCCGGGACTACGAACACCGGGGAGCTGTTTTTT. It yields the protein CASSPAGTTNTGELFF.

This clonotype has a single count. Just one base apart from a much larger clone, this may be a read error. This chain links TRBV7-9 with TRBJ1-1; D is possibly TRBD1 (6 bases). The CDR3 sequence is 11 residues long. Trimming took off 4 bases at V and 8 bases at J, with 8 bases between the two ends. Germline CDR1 is SEHNR and CDR2 is FQNEAQ (reference sequence). CDR3 residues: CASSSDREAFF. The CDR3 DNA is TGTGCCAGCAGCTCCGACAGGGAAGCTTTCTTT.

This clonotype was counted between two and nine times. The chain carries TRBV11-3 and TRBJ1-6; no clear D gene. The CDR3 has 13 residues. Trimming took off 5 bases at V and 4 bases at J, with 6 bases between the two ends. Germline loops: CDR1 SGHNT, CDR2 YENEEA. CDR3 in DNA: TGTGCCAGCAGCACCTCGTATAATTCACCCCTCCACTTT. It encodes CASSTSYNSPLHF.

This clonotype was seen only a few times. V is TRBV28 and J is TRBJ1-2; TRBD1 might be the D (5 bases). This CDR3 has 13 residues. Germline lookup yields CDR1 MDHEN and CDR2 SYDVKM. V was cut by 1 base and J by 13 bases, with 16 bases left in between. The CDR3 DNA reads TGTGCCAGCAGTTTATCCGCAGGGAGAGATCTCACCTTC. Its translation: CASSLSAGRDLTF.

The chain uses TRBV7-9 and TRBJ1-4; D not resolved. CDR1 and CDR2 from the germline V gene are SEHNR and FQNEAQ (reference sequence). The V end lost 1 base, the J end lost 6 bases, and 12 bases lay between the germline ends. The CDR3 consists of 15 residues. The CDR3 spells CASSLEARADEKLFF. The CDR3 DNA reads TGTGCCAGCAGCTTAGAGGCGAGAGCGGATGAAAAACTGTTTTTT.

The rearrangement uses TRBV28 and TRBJ2-3; tentatively, D is TRBD1 (5 bases). The V gene's germline CDR1 is MDHEN and CDR2 SYDVKM. The CDR3 length is 15 residues. Trimming stripped 6 bases from V and 6 bases from J, with 19 bases between. CDR3 coding DNA: TGTGCCAGCAGCTACGACAGTTCGCTGCCGGATACGCAGTATTTT. This sequence encodes CASSYDSSLPDTQYF.